A single sample gave rise to the 27 T cell receptor beta chains below, sequenced in a study of T cell changes during pregnancy in multiple sclerosis. Sequenced by immunoSEQ multiplex PCR; TCRdb stores in-frame clones only, minus some. In the table there are approximately 92,000 clones, about 92% of which are singletons. Sample: peripheral blood, taken in the first trimester of pregnancy. The receptors originated from a female donor with multiple sclerosis, enrolled in a pregnancy study.

The rearrangement uses TRBV6-5 and TRBJ1-2, with 7 nucleotides matching TRBD1. Germline V gene data show CDR1 as MNHEY and CDR2 as SVGAGI. The CDR3 loop spans 16 amino acids. J gave up 2 bases and V 2 bases, and 8 bases lay outside the gene matches. The CDR3 DNA follows: TGTGCCAGCAGTTACGCCGGGACAGAGCTAAACTATGGCTACACCTTC. Amino acids: CASSYAGTELNYGYTF.

The chain employs TRBV21-1 and TRBJ2-5; TRBD2, as called in the table, went unchecked against the DNA. TRBV21-1 is a pseudogene. The CDR3 extends over 16 amino acids. CDR3 loop: CASSTSSGIYQETQYF. Written as DNA, the CDR3 is TGTGCCAGCAGCACTTCTAGCGGGATATACCAAGAGACCCAGTACTTC.

The J gene is TRBJ2-7, the V gene TRBV5-6, with D uncertain. This CDR3 has 12 amino acids. Trimming pared 2 bases from V and 4 bases from J, leaving 7 bases between. Germline values: CDR1 SGHDT, CDR2 YYEEEE. The CDR3 coding sequence is TGTGCCAGCAGCTTCCTGGCTTACGAGCAGTACTTC. It translates to CASSFLAYEQYF.

This chain links TRBV6-5 with TRBJ2-2; tentatively, D is TRBD2 (5 bases). The CDR3 runs 13 residues. Trimming removed 6 bases from V and 8 bases from J, with 13 bases in between. Germline V lookup: CDR1 MNHEY, CDR2 SVGAGI. The CDR3 loop reads CASSRRDLGELFF. The CDR3 nucleotides are TGTGCCAGCAGCCGCCGGGATTTGGGGGAGCTGTTTTTT.

J is TRBJ2-4 and V is TRBV2; D perhaps matches TRBD2 (5 bases). This CDR3 has 15 amino acids. The V gene's germline CDR1 is SNHLY and CDR2 FYNNEI. Trimming pared 4 bases from V and 0 bases from J, leaving 10 bases between. This chain's CDR3 is CASSALAVAKNIQYF. The DNA of the CDR3 is TGTGCCAGCAGTGCGCTAGCTGTAGCCAAAAACATTCAGTACTTC.

This sequence joins TRBV4-3 and TRBJ2-1, with TRBD2 matching over 7 bases. The germline V gene encodes CDR1 LGHNA and CDR2 YSLEER. This CDR3 region has 20 residues. V lost 0 bases to trimming and J lost 3 bases; unmatched junction nucleotides: 17. The chain's CDR3 is CASSQDKGLAVLPGYNEQFF. CDR3 in DNA: TGCGCCAGCAGCCAAGATAAGGGCCTAGCGGTGTTACCGGGCTACAATGAGCAGTTCTTC.

The chain carries TRBV5-6 and TRBJ2-5; D is perhaps TRBD1 (6 bases). V was clipped by 5 bases and J by 5 bases, with 19 bases between them. Germline V gives CDR1 SGHDT, CDR2 YYEEEE. The CDR3 totals 15 residues. The CDR3 DNA reads TGTGCCAGCAGTTTCGATACAGGGTTGATGGAGACCCAGTACTTC. Protein product: CASSFDTGLMETQYF.

This sequence joins TRBV10-3 and TRBJ1-5; D may be TRBD1 (5 bases). Germline V gene lookup returns CDR1 ENHRY and CDR2 SYGVKD. This CDR3 contains 13 residues. Between the trimmed V and J ends, which lost 5 bases and 3 bases, there was a span of 8 bases. The CDR3: CAISLGDNQPQHF. The CDR3 coding sequence is TGTGCCATCAGTTTAGGGGACAATCAGCCCCAGCATTTT.

The V call is TRBV5-1, the J call TRBJ2-3; TRBD2 matches at 7 bases. This CDR3 has 23 residues. Germline V lookup: CDR1 SGHRS, CDR2 YFSETQ. Trimming removed 4 bases from V and 4 bases from J; junction bases left unmatched: 33. The chain's CDR3 is CASSKPKARPNTLSGTRPDTQYF. CDR3 bases: TGCGCCAGCAGCAAGCCCAAGGCCAGGCCAAATACCTTGAGCGGGACCCGCCCAGATACGCAGTATTTT.

The CDR3 reads CSGGPDGQYF. In DNA, the CDR3 is TGCAGTGGGGGCCCTGACGGGCAGTACTTC. This sequence joins TRBV20-1 and TRBJ2-7; a weak D match, TRBD1 (5 bases). Trimming took off 7 bases at V and 9 bases at J, with 13 bases between the two ends. The germline V gene has CDR1 DFQATT and CDR2 SNEGSKA (reference sequence). The CDR3 extends over 10 amino acids.

This rearrangement joins TRBV19 to TRBJ2-7, with 7 bases lining up with TRBD2. Germline V CDR1 and CDR2: LNHDA, SQIVND (reference sequence). The CDR3 has 14 amino acids. V trimming: 6 bases; J trimming: 4 bases; junction bases outside the gene matches: 9. The CDR3 DNA reads as TGTGCCAGTAGCCATGTCGGGAGGTTGTACGAGCAGTACTTC. The encoded protein is CASSHVGRLYEQYF.

The chain combines TRBV19 with TRBJ2-2; 11 positions match TRBD2. The CDR3 has 15 residues. The V gene's germline CDR1 is LNHDA and CDR2 SQIVND (reference sequence). Losses at the gene ends were 5 bases for V and 6 bases for J; bases not matched to a gene: 5. The CDR3 sequence: CASSLLTSGAGELFF. The CDR3 DNA sequence: TGTGCCAGTAGTTTACTGACTAGCGGGGCCGGGGAGCTGTTTTTT.

The chain carries TRBV4-2 and TRBJ1-2; D may be TRBD1 (6 bases). The ends were cut back, 3 bases at V and 8 bases at J, with 16 bases in the middle. This CDR3 region has 14 residues. CDR1 and CDR2 from the germline V gene are LGHNA and YNFKEQ. The CDR3 loop is CASSQLGQPGGYTF. The CDR3 DNA reads as TGTGCCAGCAGCCAGCTCGGACAGCCGGGAGGCTACACCTTC.

This clone has just one count. The rearrangement joins TRBV10-3 to TRBJ2-7; 9 nucleotides agree with TRBD1. This CDR3 is built from 13 residues. Losses at the gene ends were 6 bases for V and 6 bases for J; bases not matched to a gene: 6. The germline CDR1 and CDR2 sequences are ENHRY and SYGVKD. CDR3 in DNA: TGTGCCATCAGGGGGGACAGGGCCAGCGAGCAGTACTTC. It encodes CAIRGDRASEQYF.

The J gene is TRBJ1-5, the V gene TRBV10-3; 10 bases line up with TRBD1. Unmatched junction bases numbered 2, after V lost 6 bases and J lost 6 bases. The CDR3 runs 13 residues. Germline CDR1 ENHRY, CDR2 SYGVKD. CDR3 DNA sequence: TGTGCCATCAGCCGGGACAGGGGTCAGCCCCAGCATTTT. It encodes CAISRDRGQPQHF.

The genes are TRBV15 and TRBJ2-7, with 9 bases aligning to TRBD2. The junction had 4 bases not matched to a gene; V was cut back by 1 base and J by 6 bases. Germline V gene data show CDR1 as LNHNV and CDR2 as YYDKDF (reference sequence). The CDR3 totals 14 residues. The CDR3 sequence is CATSRGREGREQYF. CDR3 DNA: TGTGCCACCAGCAGAGGGCGGGAGGGCCGCGAGCAGTACTTC. Variable domain in full (rest from reference TRBV15 and TRBJ2-7): DAMVIQNPRYQVTQFGKPVTLSCSQTLNHNVMYWYQQKSSQAPKLLFHYYDKDFNNEADTPDNFQSRRPNTSFCFLDIRSPGLGDTAMYLCATSRGREGREQYFGPGTRLTVT.

This clone was detected a few times. The chain has TRBV6-1 and TRBJ1-1; D is perhaps TRBD1 (6 bases). Germline assignment: CDR1 MNHNS and CDR2 SASEGT. The CDR3 length is 13 residues. The ends were cut back, 7 bases at V and 5 bases at J, with 14 bases in the middle. The CDR3 here is CASKNREATEAFF. DNA for the CDR3: TGTGCCAGCAAAAACAGGGAAGCTACTGAAGCTTTCTTT.

V gene TRBV30 combines with J gene TRBJ1-1, with no clear D. Trimming shortened V by 3 bases and J by 1 base, and 9 bases separated the two germline ends. This CDR3 is 13 amino acids long. Germline loops: CDR1 GTSNPN, CDR2 SVGIG (reference sequence). The CDR3: CAWRQITNTEAFF. As DNA, the CDR3 is TGTGCCTGGAGGCAGATCACGAACACTGAAGCTTTCTTT.

This chain links TRBV9 with TRBJ2-7; TRBD2 matches 8 bases. Unmatched junction bases numbered 6, after V lost 0 bases and J lost 4 bases. Per germline, CDR1 SGDLS and CDR2 YYNGEE. The CDR3 runs to 15 residues. The CDR3 nucleotides read TGTGCCAGCAGCGTAGGCACTAGCGGACCGTACGAGCAGTACTTC. This encodes CASSVGTSGPYEQYF.

This chain connects TRBV4-3 to TRBJ1-1; weak D call: TRBD1 (5 bases). The V end was cut by 4 bases, the J end by 1 base, with 10 bases between. Germline CDR1 reads LGHNA; CDR2 reads YSLEER. The CDR3 loop spans 14 amino acids. The CDR3 DNA reads TGCGCCAGCAGCCCGGAGGGGCGGAACACTGAAGCTTTCTTT. Residues: CASSPEGRNTEAFF.

The V and J genes are TRBV28 and TRBJ1-5, with unresolved D. Trimming cost V 6 bases and J 5 bases, with 17 bases left between them. Looked up from germline, CDR1 is MDHEN and CDR2 is SYDVKM. The CDR3 totals 15 residues. The CDR3 DNA sequence: TGTGCCAGCAGCATCTCTACAGTTTTTTATCAGCCCCAGCATTTT. This gives the protein CASSISTVFYQPQHF.

J is TRBJ2-2 and V is TRBV5-1; 9 nucleotides align to TRBD1. This CDR3 comprises 16 residues. V shed 0 bases and J 5 bases; nucleotides not matched to a gene: 5. Germline values: CDR1 SGHRS, CDR2 YFSETQ. The CDR3 here is CASSLGGQGRTGELFF. As DNA, the CDR3 is TGCGCCAGCAGCTTGGGAGGACAGGGGCGGACCGGGGAGCTGTTTTTT.

For the CDR3, the DNA is TGTGCCAGTAGTCCGGGACAGGGCATCTATGGCTACACCTTC. This gives the protein CASSPGQGIYGYTF. V gene TRBV19 combines with J gene TRBJ1-2; 9 bases are a match to TRBD1. Germline CDR1 LNHDA, CDR2 SQIVND (reference sequence). The junction had 5 bases not matched to a gene; V was cut back by 5 bases and J by 4 bases. The CDR3 sequence is 14 residues long. Based on the CDR3 plus reference TRBV19 and TRBJ1-2, the full variable domain is DGGITQSPKYLFRKEGQNVTLSCEQNLNHDAMYWYRQDPGQGLRLIYYSQIVNDFQKGDIAEGYSVSREKKESFPLTVTSAQKNPTAFYLCASSPGQGIYGYTFGSGTRLTVV.

This clone has only one observation. The CDR3 protein is CASSVWGSSDTQYF. The DNA of the CDR3 is TGTGCCAGTAGTGTGTGGGGCTCCTCCGATACGCAGTATTTT. The chain uses TRBV19 and TRBJ2-3; D might be TRBD1 (5 bases). Germline-derived CDR1 and CDR2 are LNHDA and SQIVND (reference sequence). The CDR3 has 14 amino acids. Trimming left V 5 bases short and J 6 bases short, with 15 bases between.

This sequence joins TRBV29-1 and TRBJ2-2; 8 nucleotides agree with TRBD1. Germline CDR1 reads SQVTM; CDR2 reads ANQGSEA. Losses at the gene ends were 2 bases for V and 4 bases for J; bases not matched to a gene: 12. The CDR3 sequence is 17 residues long. The CDR3 DNA is TGCAGCGTTGAATTTGATGGGACAGGAGAGATCACCGGGGAGCTGTTTTTT. Encoded protein: CSVEFDGTGEITGELFF.

This sequence joins TRBV28 and TRBJ1-5; D unclear. Per the germline V gene, CDR1 is MDHEN and CDR2 is SYDVKM. The V end was cut by 2 bases, the J end by 0 bases, with 5 bases between. CDR3 length: 14 amino acids. The CDR3 coding sequence is TGTGCCAGCAGTTTAGCGGGTAGCAATCAGCCCCAGCATTTT. As protein: CASSLAGSNQPQHF.

This clone came up once. An end of the junction differs from the germline gene, which may be a read error. The chain employs TRBV7-7 and TRBJ2-1, with 9 bases aligning to TRBD1. The CDR3 contains 16 residues. Germline loops: CDR1 SSHAT, CDR2 FNYEAQ (reference sequence). This CDR3 reads CASSPKQGARLGEQFF. CDR3 nucleotides: TGTGCTAGCAGCCCAAAACAGGGGGCGCGGCTCGGTGAGCAGTTCTTC. The full variable domain, with the rest looked up from reference TRBV7-7 and TRBJ2-1, is GAGVSQSPRYKVTKRGQDVTLRCDPISSHATLYWYQQALGQGPEFLTYFNYEAQPDKSGLPSDRFSAERPEGSISTLTIQRTEQRDSAMYRCASSPKQGARLGEQFFGPGTRLTVL.